Below, 27 T cell receptor beta chains from the same sample are listed, as sequenced in a study of blood T cells in healthy people across ages. Next came a second PCR, run for about 6 to 12 cycles, which used a sample-barcoded 5' primer along with a J-beta primer mix. TCRdb ran MiXCR on the 5' RACE reads and lists one entry per CDR3 protein. The sample has about 1,500,000 distinct CDR3 sequences; under 30% are singletons. Input material: blood. The receptors come from a woman under 40 in good health.

This chain links TRBV6-2 or TRBV6-3 with TRBJ1-1; 12 bases match TRBD1. There are 15 residues in the CDR3. V lost 6 bases, J lost 8 bases, and 10 bases stayed unmatched. Germline-derived CDR1 and CDR2 are MNHEY and SVGEGT. The CDR3 reads CASSQPGTGGMEAFF. In nucleotides, the CDR3 is TGTGCCAGCAGCCAACCCGGGACAGGGGGCATGGAAGCTTTCTTT.

This clonotype showed up many times. CDR3 in DNA: TGCGCCAGCAGCCAAGATTCGGGTGGCGGATCCTACAATGAGCAGTTCTTC. This gives the protein CASSQDSGGGSYNEQFF. The chain carries TRBV4-1 and TRBJ2-1; D is uncertain. This CDR3 region has 17 residues. V lost 0 bases and J lost 1, with 13 bases in between. CDR1 and CDR2 (germline): MGHRA, YSYEKL.

The rearrangement links TRBV5-1 to TRBJ2-3; a weak D match, TRBD2 (6 bases). Trimming cost V 4 bases and J 0 bases, with 15 bases left between them. CDR1 SGHRS and CDR2 YFSETQ come from the germline V gene. The CDR3 consists of 16 residues. Here the CDR3 reads CASSVGTGASTDTQYF. CDR3 coding DNA: TGCGCCAGCAGCGTGGGGACGGGAGCTAGCACAGATACGCAGTATTTT.

Remarks on this clonotype: At one boundary the junction diverges from the germline segment, which might be a read error. This chain connects TRBV12-3 or TRBV12-4 to TRBJ1-1; D unresolved. This CDR3 contains 13 residues. The CDR3 protein is CASGFGASMEAFF. The CDR3 nucleotides read TGTGCCAGCGGTTTTGGCGCGAGTATGGAAGCTTTCTTT.

The sample holds a few counts of this clonotype. J is TRBJ2-3 and V is TRBV3-1, with TRBD2 matching over 8 bases. There are 18 residues in the CDR3. V shed 1 base, J shed 3 bases, and the junction held 12 bases outside the gene matches. CDR1 is LGHDT and CDR2 is YNNKEL in the germline V gene (reference sequence). The CDR3 bases are TGTGCCAGCAGCCAAGTAGCCCGGGGGGGCGATTTAACAGATACGCAGTATTTT. Protein: CASSQVARGGDLTDTQYF.

The gene calls are TRBV12-3 or TRBV12-4 and TRBJ1-4; 9 bases are shared with TRBD1. The CDR3 covers 15 residues. Unmatched junction bases numbered 8, after V lost 5 bases and J lost 7 bases. In DNA, the CDR3 is TGTGCCAGCAGTGACTCCGGGACAGGGAGTGAAAAACTGTTTTTT. Its protein product is CASSDSGTGSEKLFF.

Note on this clonotype: The junction and the germline gene differ at one end; a read error may be behind it. As DNA, the CDR3 is TGTGCCAGCAGTGAGGCAGGGACCACTGACAATGGGCAGTTCTTC. The encoded protein is CASSEAGTTDNGQFF. The chain has TRBV2 and TRBJ2-1; either TRBD1 or TRBD2 may fit D (5 bases each). The germline V gene encodes CDR1 SNHLY and CDR2 FYNNEI. This CDR3 has 15 residues.

The rearrangement uses TRBV7-9 and TRBJ2-1; 10 bases line up with TRBD2. Germline values: CDR1 SEHNR, CDR2 FQNEAQ (reference sequence). The CDR3 runs 16 residues. V shed 2 bases, J shed 5 bases, and the junction held 6 bases outside the gene matches. The CDR3, as DNA: TGTGCCAGCAGCTTATCCGGGACTAGCGTCAACAATGAGCAGTTCTTC. Its translation: CASSLSGTSVNNEQFF.

This clonotype has a count of ten or more. J is TRBJ2-5 and V is TRBV29-1; D not certain. The germline V and J ends were trimmed by 4 bases and 4 bases, with 16 bases remaining between them. This CDR3 has 14 residues. Germline lookup yields CDR1 SQVTM and CDR2 ANQGSEA. The chain's CDR3 is CSVVSVLILETQYF. The CDR3, as DNA: TGCAGCGTTGTTAGTGTTCTAATACTAGAGACCCAGTACTTC.

Ten or more counts support this clonotype. The rearrangement uses TRBV5-1 and TRBJ2-7; TRBD1 aligns across 7 bases. The CDR3 sequence is 17 residues long. After removal of 6 bases from V and 0 bases from J, the junction contained 15 bases not matched to a gene. Germline loops: CDR1 SGHRS, CDR2 YFSETQ. CDR3 in amino acids: CASTRDPGQVSSYEQYF. The CDR3, as DNA: TGCGCCAGCACGCGAGACCCCGGACAGGTGAGCTCCTACGAGCAGTACTTC.

In the case of this clonotype: One junction end disagrees with the germline gene, perhaps due to a read error. The rearrangement uses TRBV15 and TRBJ2-4, with 7 bases lining up with TRBD2. TRBJ2-7 matches the DNA end more closely, so the J call is doubtful. The length of the CDR3 is 16 residues. Germline V gene lookup returns CDR1 LNHNV and CDR2 YYDKDF (reference sequence). The CDR3 DNA reads TGTGTCACCAGCAGTCCGATAGGTCTAGCGGCCTACGAGCAGTACTTC. This sequence encodes CVTSSPIGLAAYEQYF.

V is TRBV20-1 and J is TRBJ2-3; the D is unclear. Trimming cost V 6 bases and J 8 bases, with 15 bases left between them. Germline values: CDR1 DFQATT, CDR2 SNEGSKA (reference sequence). CDR3 size: 12 residues. This chain's CDR3 is CSALLWSGTQYF. CDR3 in DNA: TGCAGTGCCCTGCTTTGGTCCGGTACGCAGTATTTT.

In its sample, this clonotype was seen a few times. The chain uses TRBV7-9 and TRBJ1-1, with D possibly being TRBD1 (6 bases). Germline-derived CDR1 and CDR2 are SEHNR and FQNEAQ (reference sequence). The CDR3 length is 15 residues. Trimming took 3 bases from V and 1 from J, leaving 12 bases between them. CDR3 in amino acids: CASSFTGQTNTEAFF. DNA of the CDR3: TGTGCCAGCAGCTTCACCGGACAGACGAACACTGAAGCTTTCTTT.

The CDR3 DNA reads as TGTGCCAGCAGCGCGGGGGACCCCACCGGGGAGCTGTTTTTT. Its translation is CASSAGDPTGELFF. The V call is TRBV7-7, the J call TRBJ2-2, with 7 bases that match TRBD2. Germline V gene lookup returns CDR1 SSHAT and CDR2 FNYEAQ (reference sequence). V shed 5 bases, J shed 4 bases, and the junction held 4 bases outside the gene matches. The CDR3 is 14 amino acids.

This clonotype was seen at least ten times. The V and J genes are TRBV7-3 and TRBJ2-7, with D unresolved. The CDR3 runs 13 residues. Germline V gives CDR1 SGHTA, CDR2 FQGTGA. V was pared by 2 bases and J by 6 bases, with 11 bases between. Here the CDR3 reads CASSLLPLREQYF. The CDR3 coding sequence is TGTGCCAGCAGCTTACTTCCCCTACGCGAGCAGTACTTC.

The rearrangement uses TRBV14 and TRBJ2-7, with D perhaps matching TRBD2 (6 bases). This CDR3 spans 13 amino acids. V lost 8 bases and J lost 3, with 14 bases in between. Germline V gene lookup returns CDR1 SGHDN and CDR2 FVKESK. Here the CDR3 reads CASGPGLGYEQYF. In DNA, the CDR3 is TGTGCCAGCGGTCCGGGACTGGGCTACGAGCAGTACTTC.

This CDR3 is CASRPKGLAGGRTDTQYF. The CDR3 DNA reads TGTGCCAGCAGGCCTAAAGGACTAGCGGGGGGCCGCACAGATACGCAGTATTTT. This rearrangement joins TRBV28 to TRBJ2-3, with TRBD2 matching 14 bases. V lost 6 bases and J lost 1; bases outside the gene matches: 9. The CDR3 totals 18 residues. CDR1 and CDR2 (germline): MDHEN, SYDVKM.

In regard to this clonotype: With a much larger clone just one base away, this may be a read error. The chain employs TRBV10-3 and TRBJ2-1, with D possibly being TRBD2 (5 bases). V lost 3 bases and J 5 bases, leaving 8 bases between the germline ends. This CDR3 has 13 amino acids. Germline CDR1 ENHRY, CDR2 SYGVKD. DNA for the CDR3: TGTGCCATCAGTGACTTGAGGGACAATGAGCAGTTCTTC. Its protein is CAISDLRDNEQFF.

The rearrangement uses TRBV7-2 and TRBJ1-6, with D perhaps matching TRBD1 (6 bases). Germline CDR1 SGHTA, CDR2 FQGNSA. V lost 5 bases and J 6 bases, leaving 14 bases between the germline ends. The CDR3 is 15 amino acids. The CDR3: CASSPSGQINSPLHF. The CDR3 DNA reads as TGTGCCAGCAGCCCCTCTGGACAGATTAATTCACCCCTCCACTTT.

The rearrangement uses TRBV29-1 and TRBJ2-7; 7 bases align to TRBD1. The junction had 10 bases not matched to a gene; V was cut back by 4 bases and J by 4 bases. Per the germline V gene, CDR1 is SQVTM and CDR2 is ANQGSEA. The CDR3 is 14 residues long. CDR3 bases: TGCAGCGTTGTTGTTCCCGCCAGGGGGTACGAGCAGTACTTC. This gives the protein CSVVVPARGYEQYF.

The rearrangement uses TRBV6-5 and TRBJ2-5, with D possibly TRBD1 on 6 matching bases. There are 15 residues in the CDR3. Germline lookup yields CDR1 MNHEY and CDR2 SVGAGI. The V end was cut by 8 bases, the J end by 0 bases, with 16 bases between. The CDR3 DNA is TGTGCCAGCTCGCTGACAGGAGCATACCAAGAGACCCAGTACTTC. Encoded protein: CASSLTGAYQETQYF.

This clonotype was seen many times. The rearrangement joins TRBV12-3 or TRBV12-4 to TRBJ2-7; possibly TRBD2 for D (5 bases). V lost 8 bases and J lost 7, with 15 bases in between. This CDR3 is built from 12 residues. The CDR3 region has the DNA TGTGCCAGCTGGACGGGTCGGGGAGAGCAGTACTTC. Encoded protein: CASWTGRGEQYF.

The CDR3 DNA reads as TGTGCCACCCTCGACAGGACTAACTATGGCTACACCTTC. Its translation is CATLDRTNYGYTF. This rearrangement joins TRBV6-5 to TRBJ1-2; D possibly corresponds to TRBD1 (6 bases). Germline CDR1 and CDR2: MNHEY and SVGAGI. CDR3 length: 13 amino acids. V was cut by 10 bases and J by 0 bases, with 12 bases left in between.

The chain uses TRBV7-9 and TRBJ2-1; 10 bases fit TRBD2. The CDR3 has 17 residues. Trimming cost V 5 bases and J 3 bases; bases outside gene matches: 10. Germline-derived CDR1 and CDR2 are SEHNR and FQNEAQ (reference sequence). Written as DNA, the CDR3 is TGTGCCAGCAGCCCCACCGGACTAGCGGAGGACTACAATGAGCAGTTCTTC. Protein sequence: CASSPTGLAEDYNEQFF.

V gene TRBV6-1 combines with J gene TRBJ1-2, with TRBD1 as a possible D gene (5 bases). Germline V gene sequence: CDR1 MNHNS, CDR2 SASEGT. CDR3 length: 16 amino acids. V gave up 2 bases and J gave up 8 bases, with 21 bases separating them. The CDR3 reads CASSERAGPSLEGYTF. The CDR3 DNA reads as TGTGCCAGCAGTGAACGGGCAGGGCCCTCGCTGGAGGGCTACACCTTC.

This clonotype was seen more than once but under ten times. The chain joins TRBV7-6 to TRBJ2-4, with D tentatively TRBD2 (5 bases). The end of the DNA fits TRBJ2-7 better, so the J call may be wrong. This CDR3 spans 16 amino acids. Germline CDR1 and CDR2: SGHVS and FNYEAQ. The CDR3 nucleotides read TGTGCCAGCAGCTTATGGCGGGCCAACGACTCCTACGAGCAGTACTTC. Protein sequence: CASSLWRANDSYEQYF.

This clonotype was observed many times. The chain has TRBV29-1 and TRBJ2-7; TRBD1 agrees at 7 bases. The germline V gene has CDR1 SQVTM and CDR2 ANQGSEA. The length of the CDR3 is 13 residues. Unmatched junction bases numbered 11, after V lost 6 bases and J lost 6 bases. CDR3 sequence (DNA): TGCAGCGTCCCCACCCAGACAGGGTTCGAGCAGTACTTC. The encoded protein is CSVPTQTGFEQYF.